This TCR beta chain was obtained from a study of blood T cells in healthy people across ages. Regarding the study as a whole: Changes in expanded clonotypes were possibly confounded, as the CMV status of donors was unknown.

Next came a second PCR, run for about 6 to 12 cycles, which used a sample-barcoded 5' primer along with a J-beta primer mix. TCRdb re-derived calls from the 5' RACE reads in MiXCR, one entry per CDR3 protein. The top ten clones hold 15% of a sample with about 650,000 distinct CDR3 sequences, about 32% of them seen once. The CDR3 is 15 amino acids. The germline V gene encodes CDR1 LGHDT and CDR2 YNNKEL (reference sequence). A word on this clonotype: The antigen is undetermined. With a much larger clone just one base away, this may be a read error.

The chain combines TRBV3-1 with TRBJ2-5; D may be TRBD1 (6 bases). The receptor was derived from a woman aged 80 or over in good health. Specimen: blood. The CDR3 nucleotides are TGTGCCAGCAGTCGAGGACAGTGGGGTCAAGAGACCCAGGACTTC. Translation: CASSRGQWGQETQDF.